This TCR beta chain was captured by sequencing in a study of shared clonotypes between healthy human individuals. Study-wide results and caveats: Generation probability values for non-shared clonotypes were lower than those for clonotypes shared by all four donors. Among donors, the sharing of clonotypes was expected to be influenced by sequencing depth. Blood was the only sampled material, and tissue repertoires likely differ.

Sequencing was performed with immunoSEQ multiplex PCR; in TCRdb, only in-frame clones are kept and a portion is missing. The sample carries a few million clones, 92% recorded once. There were no recent acute infections or vaccinations among the donors, who were healthy HIV-negative adults. Details on this clone: The antigen is undetermined.

The CDR3 covers 13 residues. Trimming took off 2 bases at V and 5 bases at J, with 9 bases between the two ends. CDR1 and CDR2 (germline): LNHNV, YYDKDF (reference sequence). This clonotype was obtained from a man between 18 and 35 years old in good health. Some clones in this sample may be carry-over from other donors' samples. Specimen: naive CD4+ T cells from PBMCs. The subset: CD45RA+ positively selected. The chain has TRBV15 and TRBJ2-5; D ambiguous. In nucleotides, the CDR3 is TGTGCCACCAGCAGATTTCCCCCGGAGACCCAGTACTTC. Translation: CATSRFPPETQYF.